What follows describes a single TCR beta chain. The antigen is not known. V was clipped by 7 bases and J by 5 bases, with 17 bases between them. Germline V gene sequence: CDR1 MNHEY, CDR2 SVGAGI. The CDR3 runs 14 residues. These data belong to a study of T cell responses to AZD1222 COVID-19 vaccine. Study-level background: The study pooled second doses at about 4 or about 12 weeks. General study results and limits: Repertoire collection took place solely once the T cell response had peaked. It should be noted that donors were predominantly white British and more often female, and clonal diversity was possibly underestimated.

Using immunoSEQ multiplex PCR, the repertoire was profiled, and TCRdb retains in-frame clones only, with some absent. Among around 100,000 clones listed, approximately 90% were seen once. This specimen was peripheral blood, taken on day 0 of AZD1222 vaccination. The sequence was collected from an adult in good health. The V call is TRBV6-5, the J call TRBJ1-2; D is possibly TRBD1 (6 bases). The CDR3 protein is CASTLQDSVYGYTF. CDR3 coding DNA: TGTGCCAGCACCCTCCAGGACAGCGTGTATGGCTACACCTTC.